This T cell receptor (beta chain) came from a study of T cells in localized non-small cell lung cancer. This clone rates as medium-sized. Here immunoSEQ multiplex PCR was the method, and the copy in TCRdb shows in-frame clones only, minus some. The sample holds several thousand clones, roughly 31% seen once. The receptor was derived from a woman between 40 and 69 years old with stage I squamous cell lung carcinoma. The material sequenced was lung tumor tissue, taken before any cancer treatment.

The CDR3 spells CASSYSRSGNQPQHF. The CDR3 DNA reads TGTGCCAGCAGTTACTCGAGATCTGGGAATCAGCCCCAGCATTTT. This chain uses TRBV6-8 with TRBJ1-5; the D is unclear. Between the trimmed V and J ends, which lost 0 bases and 4 bases, there was a span of 10 bases. Germline V gene sequence: CDR1 MNHGY, CDR2 SAAAGT. CDR3 length equals 15 residues.